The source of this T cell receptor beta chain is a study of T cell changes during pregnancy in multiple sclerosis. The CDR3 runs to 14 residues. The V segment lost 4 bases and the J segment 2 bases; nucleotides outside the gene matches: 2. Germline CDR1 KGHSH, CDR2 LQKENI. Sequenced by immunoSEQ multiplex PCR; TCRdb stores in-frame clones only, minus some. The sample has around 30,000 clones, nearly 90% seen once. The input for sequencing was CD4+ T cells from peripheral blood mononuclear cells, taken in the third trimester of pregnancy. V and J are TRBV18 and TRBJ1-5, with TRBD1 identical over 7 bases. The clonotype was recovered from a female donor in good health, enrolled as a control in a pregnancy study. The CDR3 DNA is TGTGCCAGCTCACAGGGGGCGGGCAATCAGCCCCAGCATTTT. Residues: CASSQGAGNQPQHF.